The entry below describes one T cell receptor beta chain. These data belong to a study of blood T cell repertoires in COVID-19. Source study methods: Estimation of nucleated cell counts was performed using reference gene primer amplification. The assay was immunoSEQ multiplex PCR, and TCRdb's table has in-frame clones only and misses some. That table furnishes V, J and clone size, whereas the DNA furnished D and trimming. The sample yields tens of thousands of clones, approximately 83% seen once. The CDR3 has 16 amino acids. The germline V gene has CDR1 SGHTS and CDR2 YDEGEE. Trimming stripped 3 bases from V and 3 bases from J, with 17 bases between.

The rearrangement links TRBV5-8 to TRBJ2-3; D call uncertain. Sequencing was carried out using peripheral blood. This TCR was recovered from a man aged 50 or older with COVID-19, enrolled during active disease. CDR3: CASSSWAAQATDTQYF. For the CDR3, the DNA is TGTGCCAGCAGCTCTTGGGCCGCGCAGGCAACAGATACGCAGTATTTT.